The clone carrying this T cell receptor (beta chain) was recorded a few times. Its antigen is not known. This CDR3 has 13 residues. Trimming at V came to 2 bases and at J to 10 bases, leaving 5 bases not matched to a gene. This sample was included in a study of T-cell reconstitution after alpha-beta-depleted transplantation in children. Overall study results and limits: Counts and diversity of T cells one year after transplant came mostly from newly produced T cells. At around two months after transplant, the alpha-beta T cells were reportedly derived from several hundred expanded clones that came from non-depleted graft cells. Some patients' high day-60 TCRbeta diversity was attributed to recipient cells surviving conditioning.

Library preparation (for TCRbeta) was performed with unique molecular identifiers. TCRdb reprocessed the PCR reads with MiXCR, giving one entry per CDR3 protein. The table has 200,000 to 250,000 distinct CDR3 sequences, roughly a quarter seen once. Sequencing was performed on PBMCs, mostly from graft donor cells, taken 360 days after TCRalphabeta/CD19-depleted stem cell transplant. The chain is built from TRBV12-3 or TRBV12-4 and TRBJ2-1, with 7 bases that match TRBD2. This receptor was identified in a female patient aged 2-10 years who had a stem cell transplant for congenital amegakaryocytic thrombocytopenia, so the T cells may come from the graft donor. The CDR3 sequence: CASSLTPGGEQFF. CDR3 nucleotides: TGTGCCAGCAGTTTAACGCCGGGAGGAGAGCAGTTCTTC.